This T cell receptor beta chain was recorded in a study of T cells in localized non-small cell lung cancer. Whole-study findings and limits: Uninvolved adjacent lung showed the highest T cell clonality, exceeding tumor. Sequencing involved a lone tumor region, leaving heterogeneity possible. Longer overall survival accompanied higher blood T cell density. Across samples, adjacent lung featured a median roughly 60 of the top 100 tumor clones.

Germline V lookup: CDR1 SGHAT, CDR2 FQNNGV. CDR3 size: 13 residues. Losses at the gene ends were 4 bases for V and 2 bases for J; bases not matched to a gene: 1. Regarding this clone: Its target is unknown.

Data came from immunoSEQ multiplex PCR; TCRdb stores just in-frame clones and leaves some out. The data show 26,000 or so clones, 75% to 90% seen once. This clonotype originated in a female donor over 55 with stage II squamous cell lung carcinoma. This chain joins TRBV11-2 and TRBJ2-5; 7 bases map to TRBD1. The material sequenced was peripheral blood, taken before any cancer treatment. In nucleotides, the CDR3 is TGTGCCAGCAGCTCGGGACAGCAAGAGACCCAGTACTTC. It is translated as CASSSGQQETQYF.